This entry lists 23 T cell receptor beta chains sequenced from one sample in a study of cytomegalovirus exposure and HLA in healthy donors. PCR used 60 Vbeta primers and 13 Jbeta primers. Some clones are missing from TCRdb's copy, which holds only in-frame ones; the method was immunoSEQ multiplex PCR. The repertoire has around 140,000 clones, 82% of them found once; the top ten carry roughly 7.8%. Sequencing was carried out using PBMCs. The receptors stem from a woman in her fifties or sixties in good health and CMV-seropositive.

J is TRBJ1-3 and V is TRBV5-1; D is ambiguous. From germline, CDR1 is SGHRS and CDR2 YFSETQ. Trimming took 4 bases from V and 4 from J, leaving 9 bases between them. This CDR3 region has 13 residues. The CDR3 loop is CASSLATGNTIYF. The DNA for the CDR3 is TGCGCCAGCAGCCTTGCTACGGGAAACACCATATATTTT.

This chain connects TRBV7-9 to TRBJ2-7; 12 bases agree with TRBD1. The V segment lost 5 bases and the J segment 3 bases; nucleotides outside the gene matches: 2. CDR3 length: 14 amino acids. Per germline, CDR1 SEHNR and CDR2 FQNEAQ (reference sequence). CDR3 region: CASSRDRGLYEQYF. CDR3 nucleotide sequence: TGTGCCAGCAGCCGGGACAGGGGGCTCTACGAGCAGTACTTC. Variable domain in full (rest from reference TRBV7-9 and TRBJ2-7): DTGVSQNPRHKITKRGQNVTFRCDPISEHNRLYWYRQTLGQGPEFLTYFQNEAQLEKSRLLSDRFSAERPKGSFSTLEIQRTEQGDSAMYLCASSRDRGLYEQYFGPGTRLTVT.

This rearrangement joins TRBV7-2 to TRBJ2-2; D is unclear. CDR3 length: 14 residues. CDR1 is SGHTA, CDR2 FQGNSA, per germline. The ends were cut back, 1 base at V and 6 bases at J, with 9 bases in the middle. The CDR3 region is CASSLVLVPGELFF. For the CDR3, the DNA is TGTGCCAGCAGCTTAGTGCTAGTGCCCGGGGAGCTGTTTTTT.

The genes are TRBV7-8 and TRBJ1-5; D is unclear. Germline V gives CDR1 SGHVS, CDR2 FQNEAQ. CDR3 length equals 17 residues. Trimming stripped 5 bases from V and 5 bases from J, with 22 bases between. The CDR3 region is CASSPSRRTTWYQPQHF. The DNA of the CDR3 is TGTGCCAGCAGCCCTAGCCGACGGACCACCTGGTATCAGCCCCAGCATTTT.

About this clone: The junction does not match germline at one end; this may be a read error. The V and J genes are TRBV6-1 and TRBJ1-3; D possibly corresponds to TRBD1 (6 bases). The CDR3 sequence is 12 residues long. Germline values: CDR1 MNHNS, CDR2 SASEGT. The CDR3 DNA is TGTGCCAGCAGGGCCCGGGACACCGGCTCCAGGTTT. Translated: CASRARDTGSRF.

The rearrangement links TRBV6-5 to TRBJ2-7; TRBD2 aligns across 9 bases. This CDR3 region has 15 residues. Germline values: CDR1 MNHEY, CDR2 SVGAGI. The J segment lost 4 bases and the V segment lost 8 bases, leaving 12 bases of the junction unmatched. CDR3: CASAPRSGSRYEQYF. CDR3 nucleotides: TGTGCCAGCGCTCCTCGTAGCGGGAGCAGGTACGAGCAGTACTTC.

The CDR3 spells CASKRDSANYGYTF. The DNA for the CDR3 is TGTGCCAGCAAACGGGACAGCGCCAACTATGGCTACACCTTC. This chain connects TRBV27 to TRBJ1-2, with 7 bases matching TRBD1. The CDR3 extends over 14 amino acids. V shed 7 bases, J shed 2 bases, and the junction held 7 bases outside the gene matches. CDR1 is MNHEY and CDR2 is SMNVEV in the germline V gene (reference sequence).

V and J are TRBV2 and TRBJ2-1, with D maybe TRBD1 (5 bases). The V gene lost 3 bases and the J gene lost 9 bases, with 15 bases spanning the gap. Looked up from germline, CDR1 is SNHLY and CDR2 is FYNNEI. The CDR3 spans 14 residues. In DNA form, the CDR3 reads TGTGCCAGCAGTGATCAAGGATGGCAGGGTGAGCAGTTCTTC. It is translated as CASSDQGWQGEQFF.

The CDR3 region is CASSVGQGLSYEQYF. The CDR3 DNA reads TGTGCCAGCAGCGTGGGACAGGGTTTGTCTTACGAGCAGTACTTC. This sequence joins TRBV9 and TRBJ2-7; TRBD1 agrees at 9 bases. This CDR3 has 15 amino acids. The germline V gene has CDR1 SGDLS and CDR2 YYNGEE. With V trimmed by 2 bases and J by 4 bases, 7 bases remained unmatched.

J is TRBJ2-6 and V is TRBV28; D gene ambiguous. CDR1 MDHEN and CDR2 SYDVKM come from the germline V gene. V was pared by 6 bases and J by 2 bases, with 5 bases between. The CDR3 sequence is 13 residues long. This chain's CDR3 is CASRRTGANVLTF. CDR3 in DNA: TGTGCCAGCAGGCGAACTGGGGCCAACGTCCTGACTTTC. The complete variable domain, with remaining parts taken from reference TRBV28 and TRBJ2-6, reads DVKVTQSSRYLVKRTGEKVFLECVQDMDHENMFWYRQDPGLGLRLIYFSYDVKMKEKGDIPEGYSVSREKKERFSLILESASTNQTSMYLCASRRTGANVLTFGAGSRLTVL.

V usage is TRBV5-3 and J usage is TRBJ2-1; 7 positions agree with TRBD2. TRBV5-3 is an open reading frame, and its role is uncertain. This CDR3 is built from 15 residues. The V segment lost 2 bases and the J segment 4 bases; nucleotides outside the gene matches: 6. The CDR3 spells CARSFRWGGYNEQFF. CDR3 in DNA: TGTGCCAGAAGCTTTAGGTGGGGGGGTTACAATGAGCAGTTCTTC.

The CDR3 nucleotides read TGTGCCAGCAGGAGGGGGCCGTCCTACGAGCAGTACTTC. This encodes CASRRGPSYEQYF. The chain recombines TRBV6-5 with TRBJ2-7; TRBD1 aligns across 7 bases. Trimming took 6 bases from V and 1 from J; bases not matched to a gene: 3. Germline loops: CDR1 MNHEY, CDR2 SVGAGI. The CDR3 consists of 13 residues.

The chain carries TRBV27 and TRBJ2-1; 8 bases map to TRBD2. This CDR3 region has 15 residues. The junction had 11 bases not matched to a gene; V was cut back by 6 bases and J by 7 bases. Germline CDR1 reads MNHEY; CDR2 reads SMNVEV (reference sequence). CDR3 sequence reads: CASSPIAGFRNEQFF. CDR3 DNA: TGTGCCAGCAGCCCCATAGCGGGATTTAGAAATGAGCAGTTCTTC.

The rearrangement joins TRBV29-1 to TRBJ1-2, with TRBD1 identical over 7 bases. Germline V lookup: CDR1 SQVTM, CDR2 ANQGSEA. The CDR3 consists of 11 residues. Unmatched junction bases numbered 5, after V lost 6 bases and J lost 7 bases. For the CDR3, the DNA is TGCAGCGTCGAACAGGGGACTGGCTACACCTTC. Translated: CSVEQGTGYTF.

The gene calls are TRBV28 and TRBJ2-7, with D unclear. V shed 2 bases and J shed 3 bases, with 14 bases lying between them. The CDR3 is 15 residues long. Per germline, CDR1 MDHEN and CDR2 SYDVKM. Here the CDR3 DNA reads TGTGCCAGCAGTTTACAGGCAGTCTTAAACTACGAGCAGTACTTC. It specifies CASSLQAVLNYEQYF.

V is TRBV4-1 and J is TRBJ2-1; weak D call: TRBD2 (6 bases). The CDR3 spans 15 residues. Germline V gene sequence: CDR1 MGHRA, CDR2 YSYEKL. The V end was cut by 0 bases, the J end by 15 bases, with 21 bases between. CDR3: CASSQEVAVTGGGFF. CDR3 DNA: TGCGCCAGCAGCCAAGAGGTAGCGGTGACGGGTGGGGGGTTCTTC.

The V call is TRBV4-3, the J call TRBJ2-7; TRBD2 might be the D (5 bases). Per germline, CDR1 LGHNA and CDR2 YSLEER. There are 15 residues in the CDR3. The V end lost 1 base, the J end lost 2 bases, and 12 bases lay between the germline ends. This chain's CDR3 is CASSQVHRETYEQYF. DNA for the CDR3: TGCGCCAGCAGCCAAGTTCACCGGGAAACCTACGAGCAGTACTTC.

This clone has more than one count but fewer than ten. The rearrangement joins TRBV19 to TRBJ2-3, with 9 bases lining up with TRBD1. Looked up from germline, CDR1 is LNHDA and CDR2 is SQIVND (reference sequence). After removal of 8 bases from V and 4 bases from J, the junction contained 10 bases not matched to a gene. The CDR3 runs to 15 residues. In DNA form, the CDR3 reads TGTGCCAGTTCACAGGGGGCGATGGTAGCAGATACGCAGTATTTT. This encodes CASSQGAMVADTQYF.

The table lists this clone with a few counts. This chain connects TRBV13 to TRBJ2-3, with 10 bases matching TRBD2. The CDR3 covers 16 residues. The germline gives CDR1 PRHDT, CDR2 FYEKMQ (reference sequence). The V gene end was trimmed by 0 bases and the J gene end by 4 bases; junction bases not matched to a gene: 4. Here the CDR3 DNA reads TGTGCCAGCAGCTTAGGGGGGCTAGCGGGGGCAGATACGCAGTATTTT. This translates into CASSLGGLAGADTQYF.

This clone has just one count. The chain carries TRBV19 and TRBJ2-5; 9 nucleotides align to TRBD1. From germline, CDR1 is LNHDA and CDR2 SQIVND (reference sequence). CDR3 size: 13 residues. The CDR3 loop reads CASGQGLQETQYF. The CDR3 coding sequence is TGTGCGAGTGGACAGGGGCTTCAAGAGACCCAGTACTTC.

J is TRBJ2-1 and V is TRBV29-1, with 7 bases identical to TRBD1. Trimming took 5 bases from V and 7 from J; bases not matched to a gene: 5. The CDR3 totals 12 residues. Germline CDR1 reads SQVTM; CDR2 reads ANQGSEA. CDR3 in DNA: TGCAGCGTTAACAGGGGTGGGAATGAGCAGTTCTTC. It codes for CSVNRGGNEQFF.

The chain is built from TRBV12-5 and TRBJ1-2; weak D call: TRBD1 (6 bases). The CDR3 consists of 16 residues. The V gene's germline CDR1 is LGHNT and CDR2 FRNRAP. Trimming removed 1 base from V and 5 bases from J, with 17 bases in between. The CDR3 region has the DNA TGTGCTAGTGGTTTGGACAGGGTGGGGGATAGGTATGGCTACACCTTC. Its protein is CASGLDRVGDRYGYTF.

The CDR3 bases are TGTGCCAGTCAAGCCCAGGGGATCTATGGCTACACCTTC. Translation gives CASQAQGIYGYTF. The gene calls are TRBV19 and TRBJ1-2, with a possible D match to TRBD1 (6 bases). In germline, CDR1 is LNHDA, CDR2 SQIVND (reference sequence). The CDR3 covers 13 residues. V dropped 8 bases and J dropped 4 bases, with 14 bases sitting between them.